This T cell receptor beta chain derives from a study of early T cells in non-severe SARS-CoV-2 infection. Study-level information: Sequencing of bulk RNA from unsorted whole blood was done, without chain pairing.

The germline V gene has CDR1 MRHNA and CDR2 SNTAGT. Trimming took 0 bases from V and 4 from J; bases not matched to a gene: 5. CDR3 length: 16 residues. Unique molecular identifiers were attached to individual cDNA molecules. MiXCR was run by TCRdb on the 5' RACE reads, yielding one entry per CDR3 protein. The sample carries tens of thousands of distinct CDR3 sequences, 6% to 7% recorded once. The table lists this clonotype with a few counts. Its specificity is unknown. General observations from the study: Anti-spike CD8 responses were favored in VDJdb matching, and private and CD4 specificities were missed.

This TCR was sampled from an adult who was a healthcare worker with PCR-confirmed SARS-CoV-2 infection or an uninfected control (not recorded which). The V call is TRBV6-4, the J call TRBJ2-3; 9 bases map to TRBD2. The sample taken for sequencing was whole blood. The CDR3 sequence is CASSDSTSGGADTQYF. In DNA form, the CDR3 reads TGTGCCAGCAGTGACTCGACTAGCGGAGGGGCAGATACGCAGTATTTT.